This T cell receptor beta chain was captured by sequencing in a study of T cells after yellow fever vaccination. TCRdb processed the 5' RACE reads anew with MiXCR; each CDR3 protein has one entry. Of 500,000 to 650,000 distinct CDR3 sequences listed, less than 15% were seen once; the top ten hold over 13%. Study findings and constraints: Abundant contaminating clonotypes from the bulk population could appear in FACS-sorted repertoires.

CDR3 length: 15 residues. Worth noting for this clonotype: Its cognate antigen is unknown.

The chain links TRBV21-1 to TRBJ2-7; the table's D call, TRBD1, has no DNA check behind it. TRBV21-1 has pseudogene status. The sequence was collected from a man aged 25 to 40 who received the YFV17D yellow fever vaccine. Sample: PBMCs, taken on the day of the yellow fever booster vaccination. The CDR3 DNA follows: TGTGCCAGCGGCGAGGTGGGGCGGGAGTCGCTCGAGCAGTACTTC. Its translation: CASGEVGRESLEQYF.